This T cell receptor (beta chain) was captured by sequencing in a study of OX40 agonist ivuxolimab in advanced cancers. In germline, CDR1 is WNHNN, CDR2 SYGVQD (reference sequence). V shed 6 bases and J shed 7 bases, with 18 bases lying between them. CDR3 length equals 15 residues. The repertoire was sequenced with immunoSEQ multiplex PCR; TCRdb's copy has only in-frame clones and lacks some. The sample lists 50,000 to 55,000 clones, 84% occurring once. The input for sequencing was CD4+ or CD8+ T cells sorted from blood, taken in a trial of the OX40 agonist ivuxolimab. The chain couples TRBV10-1 to TRBJ1-4; maybe TRBD1 (6 bases). The receptor was isolated from an adult with an advanced solid tumor such as melanoma, head and neck, liver or kidney cancer. CDR3 amino acids: CASSRGRASGEKLFF. The CDR3 DNA follows: TGCGCCAGCAGCCGGGGGCGAGCTTCTGGTGAAAAACTGTTTTTT.